This T cell receptor beta chain was recorded in a study of control samples from healthy donors and cancer patients. The data were produced by immunoSEQ multiplex PCR, yet TCRdb's version contains in-frame clones alone and is incomplete. The data contain about 73,000 clones, 94% of them singletons. The CDR3 runs to 15 residues. CDR1 is MRHNA, CDR2 SNTAGT, per germline. Trimming removed 2 bases at V and 2 bases at J, with 11 bases between. The clonotype originates from a woman in her thirties or forties in good health. Sequencing used blood. The chain combines TRBV6-4 with TRBJ2-3; a possible D gene is TRBD1 (5 bases). This CDR3 reads CASSDGADPTDTQYF. CDR3 DNA sequence: TGTGCCAGCAGTGACGGGGCTGACCCCACAGATACGCAGTATTTT.